This TCR beta chain was documented in a study of cytomegalovirus exposure and HLA in healthy donors. With regard to this clone: Its target is not known.

The PCR was carried out with 60 Vbeta primers and 13 Jbeta primers. Profiled with immunoSEQ multiplex PCR; TCRdb holds only in-frame clones, not every one. The table includes 130,000 to 150,000 clones, more than 70% detected once. Germline lookup yields CDR1 LNHDA and CDR2 SQIVND (reference sequence). This CDR3 has 13 residues. Trimming cost V 6 bases and J 13 bases, with 19 bases left between them. General study findings and limits: Later on, a genetic analysis was performed. It linked a missense variant in DCLRE1C with V- and J-gene trimming of TCR beta. Clonal expansion was found to be greater in HLA-associated TCR beta chains than in equally common others in a later analysis.

V usage is TRBV19 and J usage is TRBJ2-1; TRBD1 is a possible D gene (5 bases). Material for sequencing was PBMCs. This sequence was found in a woman in her forties or fifties in good health and CMV-seronegative. The CDR3: CASSRLQVTPQFF. CDR3 bases: TGTGCCAGTAGCCGCTTACAGGTGACCCCTCAGTTCTTC.